This T cell receptor (beta chain) was observed in a study of cytomegalovirus exposure and HLA in healthy donors (dated by TCRdb to about 2017). About the full investigation: According to an earlier analysis of a few hundred of the donors, about 179 million T cells yielded some 120 million unique TCR beta sequences and approximately 300 Gb of sequence data. Roughly 300 gigabases of sequencing data and 70 million to 95 million unique TCR sequences made up an early release that covered several hundred HLA-typed donors. Of the 300 to 500 genotyped donors, 70% to 90% were placed in the genetic ancestry cluster associated with self-reported Caucasian donors. The study aimed to test whether cataloging public T cell receptors could reveal signatures of past pathogen exposure. The study used immunosequencing to profile the T cell repertoires of 666 subjects and linked those repertoires to cytomegalovirus serostatus. A separate validation cohort of about 110 different subjects was used in addition to the roughly 620-subject first cohort. To predict cytomegalovirus infection status, the study brought together high-throughput TCR immunosequencing, statistical association of individual TCRs with disease status, and machine learning. A later analysis re-analyzed previously published TCR beta repertoires from roughly 600 donors and added high-resolution HLA genotyping to study TCR occurrence patterns. Rather than drawing on any new phenotypic data, the later analysis identified candidate immune exposures from TCR beta sequences and the way those sequences occurred across donors. To decide whether each TCR beta V gene segment behaved as functional or pseudogenic, an earlier analysis of some 540 of the donors relied on high-throughput TCR beta sequencing. Alongside the repertoire data, information on donor age, sex, ethnicity and CMV serostatus was compiled. A later genetic analysis took genome-wide SNP genotypes for about 55% of the 666 donors and used that subset as a discovery cohort. All discovery cohort repertoires had been generated on a single sequencing platform. Class I and class II HLA loci were covered by the typing at four-digit resolution. Typing coverage varied by locus: 629-630 donors for A, B, C, DRB1 and DQB1; under 550 for DQA1; more than 600 for DPA1; around 490 for DPB1. Because of strong linkage in the cohort, a handful of DR-DQ haplotypes were treated as single units for association and clustering. Across 398 genotyped donors of the cohort, an average of about 240,000 unique TCR beta nucleotide sequences per donor were sequenced, and approximately 19% of those sequences were non-productive.

The junction shows trimming of 6 bases on V and 0 bases on J, plus 15 bases between the germline ends. CDR1 LNHDA and CDR2 SQIVND are derived from the germline V gene (reference sequence). From the cysteine through the phenylalanine, the CDR3 covers 15 amino acids. Only the CDR3 portion is preserved as DNA: 45 bases, with reading frame beginning at the first base. Library preparation used the immunoSEQ multiplex PCR assay. For the multiplex PCR, a mixture combining 60 forward primers for TCR Vbeta segments and 13 reverse primers for TCR Jbeta segments was used. The CDR3 region of rearranged TCR beta genes was amplified from genomic DNA with a multiplex PCR assay. The Illumina HiSeq System was used to sequence the amplified TCR beta libraries as 87-base-pair reads. Under the source paper's analysis protocol: In a later analysis, tens of millions of unique TCR beta chains were counted across the approximately 670 repertoires, and roughly 11 million of these chains were shared by at least two donors. Raw reads were error-corrected and collapsed into unique sequences with a nearest-neighbor algorithm that merged closely related sequences to remove PCR and sequencing errors. CDR3 sequences were aligned to IMGT reference sequences to assign V, D and J gene segments. Each retained sequence needed at least a six-nucleotide match to both a V gene segment and a J gene segment. A rearrangement was called productive if the CDR3 had no stop codons and remained in frame with V and J, and every other rearrangement was called non-productive. Following IMGT convention, CDR3 was defined as the stretch from the second conserved V-encoded cysteine to the conserved J-encoded phenylalanine. The earlier analysis of some 550 of the donors excluded any sequence lacking an unambiguous match to a single V gene segment. An earlier analysis of several hundred of the donors classified V segments as functional when productive rearrangements were above 56.7% and as segregating when the standard deviation between donors was above 5%. A statistical classification framework was developed to diagnose cytomegalovirus status using the catalog of TCR beta chain sequences. A later analysis assigned V and J genes by comparing TCR nucleotide sequences with IMGT/GENE-DB human TR gene sequences. Using the TCRdist pipeline, a later analysis assigned CDR3 sequences along with most-parsimonious VDJ recombination scenarios. In a later analysis, each TCR beta chain was defined by its CDR3 amino acid sequence together with its V-gene family, and reads lacking a unique V-gene family were excluded. In a later analysis, several hundred highly shared, low-generation-probability nucleotide sequences were removed to address suspected cross-contamination and a sequencing artifact. A later analysis calculated a clonal expansion index for each public chain from normalized within-repertoire ranks of inferred template counts. Generation probabilities in a later analysis came from a VDJ recombination model fitted to out-of-frame rearrangements, and those results were checked against IGoR. Hypergeometric tests were used in a later analysis to score TCR-TCR, TCR-HLA and TCR-CMV co-occurrence, with a repertoire-size bias correction applied to the TCR pairs. To estimate false discovery rates, a later analysis permuted the HLA or CMV assignments 20 times. In a later analysis, co-occurring TCRs were grouped using DBSCAN, with TCRdist sequence similarity added in when clustering inside HLA-allele-positive subsets. Repertoires with fewer than 30,000 or more than 120,000 public chains, plus five repertoires with anomalous nucleotide sharing, were excluded from co-occurrence clustering. What TCRdb holds here is the immuneACCESS table cut down to in-frame rearrangements. Part of the clones is not present; checked against another copy, under half of the missing clones reflect an unresolved V gene, and the others are unexplained. The V and J calls and the clone size are those of that table, but D and trimming were determined from the DNA. Recorded for this sample are about 140,000 clones; about 79% of them occurred a single time. Roughly 2.8% of the sample lies in the top ten.

A word on this clone: Its binding antigen is unknown. Base qualities are not recorded, but no much larger clone differs from it by a single base.

The cohort comprised 670 or so healthy bone marrow donors. At the time of sampling, every cohort member was nominally healthy, though immune exposures that went unrecorded were likely present. The donor was CMV seronegative and was included in the group of under 450 seronegative cohort members. Every donor gave a peripheral blood sample, and the peripheral blood mononuclear cells from that sample were used for TCR beta sequencing. The Qiagen DNeasy Blood Extraction Kit was used to extract genomic DNA from the blood cell samples. Results the study describes overall, beyond this receptor: Because HLA typing was missing for some donors at each locus, association tests included only the typed subset. Presence/absence analyses assumed roughly uniform sequencing depth across donors, an assumption that may not hold. When HLA alleles, especially DR and DQ, strongly co-occurred, TCR associations were difficult to assign to individual alleles. V-gene and J-gene trimming of TCR beta chains was associated with a missense DCLRE1C variant in a later genetic analysis, and the association was replicated in an independent cohort. Compared with the roughly 700-donor mean, donors in an Asian-associated ancestry cluster had fewer N-insertions in productive TCRs, according to a later genetic analysis. Only TCR beta chains were sequenced in this cohort, and the absence of alpha or paired-chain data limited detectable features. CMV serostatus was the only immune exposure information available for the cohort. Because counts were too low, some 17 rarely observed V segments, including chromosome 9 orphons, were excluded from the earlier analysis of some 590 of the donors. Across donors, most TCR sequences were observed very rarely, whereas some public TCRs were present in many individuals. Correlated functional status among segregating V segments might be attributable to linkage disequilibrium, but an unknown experimental factor could not be ruled out. According to a later analysis, most CMV-associated TCR beta chains appeared to be HLA-restricted, and the HLA associations seemed to be driven largely by CMV exposure. The sequencing pipeline was judged likely to have produced a cluster of highly shared sequence variants as a technical artifact. Broadly in line with IMGT annotations, most TCR beta V segments showed up in productive rearrangements about 87% or about 30% of the time in an earlier analysis of approximately 600 of the donors. A further reported finding was that TCR beta sequences accurately predicted the HLA-A and HLA-B alleles for most subjects in the first cohort. The authors suggested that the approach could potentially be generalized to other disease states and immunological phenotypes. The 87-base-pair reads could not distinguish some IMGT-functional V segments, including TRBV6-2 and TRBV6-3, so those segments were excluded. Several of the top co-occurrence clusters appeared to be linked to parvovirus B19, influenza, CMV and Epstein-Barr virus, according to a later analysis. In a later analysis, 16,951 TCR beta sequences were associated with specific HLA alleles at a false discovery rate of 0.05. Three of the identified cytomegalovirus-associated TCR beta chains were confirmed in vitro to be specific for cytomegalovirus antigens. Compared with equally common non-associated chains, HLA-associated TCR beta chains in a later analysis were more clonally expanded and had lower generation probabilities. A later analysis found that TCR association rates varied across HLA loci, with DRB1 alleles showing the most associated TCRs and HLA-C alleles the fewest. The classifier was reported to diagnose cytomegalovirus status with high specificity and sensitivity in both the original and validation cohorts. A total of fewer than 200 TCR beta chains were listed by the study as associated with cytomegalovirus.

The TCR was taken from a male donor in good health and CMV-seronegative. What was sequenced was PBMCs. Recombination joined TRBV19 with TRBJ2-7; a weak D assignment points to TRBD1 (7 bases agree). Here is the DNA: TGTGCCAGTAGGGATCCAGGGGGGAGCTCCTACGAGCAGTACTTC. This yields the protein CASRDPGGSSYEQYF.